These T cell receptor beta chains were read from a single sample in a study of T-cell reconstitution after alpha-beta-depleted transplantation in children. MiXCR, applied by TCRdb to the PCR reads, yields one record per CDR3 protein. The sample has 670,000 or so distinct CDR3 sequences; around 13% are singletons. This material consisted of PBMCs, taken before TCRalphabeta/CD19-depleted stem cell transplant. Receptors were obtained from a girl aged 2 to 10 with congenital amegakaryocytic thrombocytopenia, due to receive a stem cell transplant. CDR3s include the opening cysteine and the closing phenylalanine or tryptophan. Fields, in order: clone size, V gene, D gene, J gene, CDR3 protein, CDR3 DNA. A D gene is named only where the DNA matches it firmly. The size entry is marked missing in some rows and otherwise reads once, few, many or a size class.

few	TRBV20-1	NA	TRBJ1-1	CSADTPRGEAFF	TGCAGTGCTGACACCCCGAGAGGTGAAGCTTTCTTT
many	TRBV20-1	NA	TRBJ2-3	CSAVVGNIEQYF	TGCAGTGCTGTAGTTGGGAACATTGAACAGTATTTT
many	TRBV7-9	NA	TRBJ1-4	CASSVAELEKLFF	TGTGCCAGCAGCGTAGCTGAGTTAGAAAAACTGTTTTTT
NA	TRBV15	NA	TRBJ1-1	CATSRVAAQNTEAFF	TGTGCCACCAGCAGAGTCGCAGCCCAGAACACTGAAGCTTTCTTT
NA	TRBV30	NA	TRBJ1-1	CAWKPQVHQAFF	TGTGCCTGGAAACCACAAGTCCACCAAGCTTTCTTT
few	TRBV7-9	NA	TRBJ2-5	CASSLDGRFKGF	TGTGCCAGCAGCTTAGATGGGCGTTTCAAGGGCTTC
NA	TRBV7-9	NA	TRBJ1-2	CASSMTGYGYTF	TGTGCCAGCAGCATGACAGGCTATGGCTACACCTTC
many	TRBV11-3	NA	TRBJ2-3	CASSLGGTTLRDTQYF	TGTGCCAGCAGCTTAGGGGGCACTACCCTTCGGGATACGCAGTATTTT
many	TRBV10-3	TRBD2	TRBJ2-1	CAIAPGLAKIEQFF	TGTGCCATCGCCCCGGGACTAGCCAAGATTGAGCAGTTCTTC
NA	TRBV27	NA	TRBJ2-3	CASRFSVGTDTQYF	TGTGCCAGCAGATTCTCGGTGGGCACAGATACGCAGTATTTT
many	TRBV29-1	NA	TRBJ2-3	CSVEFTDTQYF	TGCAGCGTTGAGTTCACAGATACGCAGTATTTT
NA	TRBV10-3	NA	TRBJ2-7	CAIRARSSYEQYF	TGTGCCATCAGAGCCAGGAGCTCCTACGAGCAGTACTTC
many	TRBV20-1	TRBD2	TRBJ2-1	CSARTSPISYNEQFF	TGCAGTGCACGGACTAGCCCGATCTCCTACAATGAGCAGTTCTTC
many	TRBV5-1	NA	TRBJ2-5	CASTRTVGETQYF	TGCGCCAGCACCCGTACCGTCGGAGAGACCCAGTACTTC
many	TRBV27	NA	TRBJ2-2	CASSLSIFDRRRTGELFF	TGTGCCAGCAGTTTATCGATTTTTGACAGGCGGCGTACCGGGGAGCTGTTTTTT
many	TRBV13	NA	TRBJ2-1	CASGRGEQFF	TGTGCCAGCGGACGCGGGGAGCAGTTCTTC
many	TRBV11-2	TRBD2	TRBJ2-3	CASSPIQTSGTITDTQYF	TGTGCCAGCAGCCCGATACAAACTAGCGGGACAATCACAGATACGCAGTATTTT
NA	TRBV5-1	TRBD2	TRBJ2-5	CASSLGLAGESFETQYF	TGCGCCAGCAGCTTGGGGCTAGCGGGAGAGAGCTTTGAGACCCAGTACTTC
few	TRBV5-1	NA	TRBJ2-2	CASSFSGRRGAGELFF	TGCGCCAGCAGCTTCTCAGGGCGTCGGGGAGCCGGGGAGCTGTTTTTT
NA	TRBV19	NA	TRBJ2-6	CASSMDNSGANVLTF	TGTGCCAGTAGTATGGACAACTCTGGGGCCAACGTCCTGACTTTC
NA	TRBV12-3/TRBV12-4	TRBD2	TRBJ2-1	CASSLASDSGSRNEQFF	TGTGCCAGCAGTTTAGCTTCGGATAGCGGGAGCCGGAATGAGCAGTTCTTC
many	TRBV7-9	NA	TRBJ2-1	CASSLEGWGTNEQFF	TGTGCCAGCAGCTTAGAAGGGTGGGGGACCAATGAGCAGTTCTTC
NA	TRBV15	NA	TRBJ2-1	CATRGWEASINEQFF	TGTGCCACCAGGGGCTGGGAGGCGTCCATCAATGAGCAGTTCTTC
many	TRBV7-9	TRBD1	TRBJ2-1	CASSYSTGGNEQFF	TGTGCCAGCAGCTACTCCACAGGGGGCAATGAGCAGTTCTTC
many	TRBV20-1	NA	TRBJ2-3	CSARDSGLDTQYF	TGCAGTGCTAGAGATTCGGGATTAGATACGCAGTATTTT
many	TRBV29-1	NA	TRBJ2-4	CSVGENIQYF	TGCAGCGTAGGGGAAAACATTCAGTACTTC
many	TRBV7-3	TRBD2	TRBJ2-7	CASSRRLAGGLFYEQYF	TGTGCCAGCAGTCGCCGACTAGCGGGAGGCCTATTTTACGAGCAGTACTTC
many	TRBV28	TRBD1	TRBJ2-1	CASTVQGAGNGINEQFF	TGTGCCAGCACCGTCCAGGGGGCGGGTAACGGAATCAATGAGCAGTTCTTC
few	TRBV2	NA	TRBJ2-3	CASLDLPTDTQYF	TGTGCCAGCCTGGACCTCCCCACAGATACGCAGTATTTT
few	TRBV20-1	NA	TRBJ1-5	CSARETGGRNQPQHF	TGCAGTGCTAGAGAAACGGGGGGGAGAAATCAGCCCCAGCATTTT
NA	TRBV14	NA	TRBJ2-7	CASSQHTGWRYGQYF	TGTGCCAGCAGCCAACACACAGGGTGGAGGTACGGGCAGTACTTC
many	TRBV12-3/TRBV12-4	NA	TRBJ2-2	CASTNRVRGTTGELFF	TGTGCCAGCACCAATCGGGTCAGGGGTACCACCGGGGAGCTGTTTTTT
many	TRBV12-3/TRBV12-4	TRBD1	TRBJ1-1	CASSPHRDRAEAFF	TGTGCCAGCAGTCCCCACCGGGACAGGGCTGAAGCTTTCTTT
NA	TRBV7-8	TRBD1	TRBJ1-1	CASSQGNPTGGVEAFF	TGTGCCAGCAGCCAAGGAAACCCAACAGGGGGGGTTGAAGCTTTCTTT
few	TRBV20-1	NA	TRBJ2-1	CSATLNPEGYNEQFF	TGCAGTGCTACCTTAAACCCCGAGGGGTACAATGAGCAGTTCTTC
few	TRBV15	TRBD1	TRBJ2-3	CATSKPGQEHTQYF	TGTGCCACCAGCAAACCGGGACAGGAACATACGCAGTATTTT
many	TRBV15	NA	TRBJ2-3	CATSSFSGTTGTDTQYF	TGTGCCACCAGCAGTTTTAGTGGGACAACCGGCACAGATACGCAGTATTTT
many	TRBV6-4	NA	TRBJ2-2	CASSESGTGELFF	TGTGCCAGCAGTGAGTCCGGTACCGGGGAGCTGTTTTTT
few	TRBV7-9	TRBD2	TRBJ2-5	CASSLGTSGISVQTQYF	TGTGCCAGCAGCTTAGGGACTAGCGGGATTTCGGTCCAGACCCAGTACTTC
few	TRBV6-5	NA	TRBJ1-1	CASSYSSAGWNTEAFF	TGTGCCAGCAGTTACTCCTCAGCGGGTTGGAACACTGAAGCTTTCTTT
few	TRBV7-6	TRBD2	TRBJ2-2	CASSLYLAGETGELFF	TGTGCCAGCAGCTTATACCTAGCGGGAGAAACCGGGGAGCTGTTTTTT
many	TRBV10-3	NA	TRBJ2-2	CAISPGGPVRDTGELFF	TGTGCCATCAGCCCCGGTGGGCCCGTAAGGGACACCGGGGAGCTGTTTTTT
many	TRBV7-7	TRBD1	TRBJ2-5	CASSTGQVAKTQYF	TGTGCCAGCAGCACGGGACAGGTTGCGAAGACCCAGTACTTC
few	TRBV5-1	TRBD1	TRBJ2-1	CASSPGQGQDEQFF	TGCGCCAGCAGCCCTGGACAGGGGCAGGATGAGCAGTTCTTC
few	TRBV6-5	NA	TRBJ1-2	CASSFIRGDHYGYTF	TGTGCCAGCAGTTTTATCCGCGGGGATCATTATGGCTACACCTTC
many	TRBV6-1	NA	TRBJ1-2	CASRIAGTDYGYTF	TGTGCCAGCAGAATTGCCGGGACGGACTATGGCTACACCTTC
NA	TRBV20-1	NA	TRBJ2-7	CSARDSTLYSYEQYF	TGCAGTGCTAGAGATTCCACCTTGTATTCCTACGAGCAGTACTTC
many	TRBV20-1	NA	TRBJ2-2	CSAYRGIGGELFF	TGCAGTGCATATCGGGGGATCGGCGGGGAGCTGTTTTTT
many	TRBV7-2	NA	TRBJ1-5	CASSLTKNQPQHF	TGTGCCAGCAGCTTAACCAAGAATCAGCCCCAGCATTTT
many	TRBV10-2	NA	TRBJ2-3	CASLRAGGTDTQYF	TGCGCCAGCCTGCGGGCAGGAGGCACAGATACGCAGTATTTT
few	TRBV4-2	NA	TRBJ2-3	CASSFPQSVDTQYF	TGTGCCAGCAGCTTCCCTCAGTCCGTAGATACGCAGTATTTT
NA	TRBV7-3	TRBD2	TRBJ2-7	CASTKSPSGWPYEQYF	TGTGCCAGCACCAAAAGTCCTAGCGGGTGGCCCTACGAGCAGTACTTC
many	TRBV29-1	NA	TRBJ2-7	CSVEDERGGTYEQYF	TGCAGCGTTGAAGATGAGCGCGGAGGAACTTACGAGCAGTACTTC
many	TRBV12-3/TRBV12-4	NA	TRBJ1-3	CASSRTRGSGNTIYF	TGTGCCAGCAGTCGGACCAGGGGTTCTGGAAACACCATATATTTT
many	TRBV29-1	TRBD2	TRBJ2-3	CSVEGGREVTDTQYF	TGCAGCGTTGAAGGGGGGCGGGAGGTCACAGATACGCAGTATTTT
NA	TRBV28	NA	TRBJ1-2	CASTAGRGYGYTF	TGTGCCAGCACCGCCGGCAGGGGCTATGGCTACACCTTC